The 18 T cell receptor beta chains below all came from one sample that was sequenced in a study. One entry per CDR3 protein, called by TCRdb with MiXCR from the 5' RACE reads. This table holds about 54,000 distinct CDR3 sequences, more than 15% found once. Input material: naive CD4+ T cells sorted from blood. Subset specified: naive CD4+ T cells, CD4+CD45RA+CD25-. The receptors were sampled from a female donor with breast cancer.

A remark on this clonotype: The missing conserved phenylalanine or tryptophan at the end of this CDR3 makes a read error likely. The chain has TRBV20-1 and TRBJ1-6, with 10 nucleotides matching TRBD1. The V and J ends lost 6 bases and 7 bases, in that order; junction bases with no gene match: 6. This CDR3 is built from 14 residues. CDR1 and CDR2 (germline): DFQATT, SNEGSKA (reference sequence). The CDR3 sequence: CSADTGQGNSPLHC. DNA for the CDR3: TGCAGTGCAGATACGGGACAGGGGAATTCACCCCTCCACTGT.

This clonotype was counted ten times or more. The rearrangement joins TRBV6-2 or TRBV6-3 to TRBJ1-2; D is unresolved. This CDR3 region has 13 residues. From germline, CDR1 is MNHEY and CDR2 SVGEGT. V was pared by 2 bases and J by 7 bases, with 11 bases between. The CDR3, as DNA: TGTGCCAGCAGTTACGTAGGTTATCTTGGCTACACCTTC. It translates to CASSYVGYLGYTF.

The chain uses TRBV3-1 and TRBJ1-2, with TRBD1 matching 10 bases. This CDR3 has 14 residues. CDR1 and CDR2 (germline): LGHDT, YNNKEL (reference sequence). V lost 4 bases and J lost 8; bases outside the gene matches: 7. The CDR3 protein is CASSPRQGAPGYTF. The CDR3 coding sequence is TGTGCCAGCAGCCCAAGACAGGGGGCGCCCGGCTACACCTTC.

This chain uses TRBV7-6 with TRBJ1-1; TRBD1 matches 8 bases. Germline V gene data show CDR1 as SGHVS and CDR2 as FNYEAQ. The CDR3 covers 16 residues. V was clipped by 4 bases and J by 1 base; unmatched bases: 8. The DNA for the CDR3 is TGTGCCAGCAGCTCTACCCCCGACAGGGGGAACACTGAAGCTTTCTTT. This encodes CASSSTPDRGNTEAFF.

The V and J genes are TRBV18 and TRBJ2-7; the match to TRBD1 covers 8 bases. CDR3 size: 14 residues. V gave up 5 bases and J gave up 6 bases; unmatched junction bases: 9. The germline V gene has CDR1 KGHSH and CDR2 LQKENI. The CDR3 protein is CASSSIGQGREQYF. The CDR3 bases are TGTGCCAGCTCATCTATCGGACAGGGACGCGAGCAGTACTTC.

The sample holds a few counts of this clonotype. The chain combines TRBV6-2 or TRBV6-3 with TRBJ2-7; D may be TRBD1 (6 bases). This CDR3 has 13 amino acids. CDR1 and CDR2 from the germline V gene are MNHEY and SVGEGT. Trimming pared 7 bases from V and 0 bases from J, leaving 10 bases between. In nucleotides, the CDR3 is TGTGCCAGCATATTAGGGGGCTCCTACGAGCAGTACTTC. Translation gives CASILGGSYEQYF.

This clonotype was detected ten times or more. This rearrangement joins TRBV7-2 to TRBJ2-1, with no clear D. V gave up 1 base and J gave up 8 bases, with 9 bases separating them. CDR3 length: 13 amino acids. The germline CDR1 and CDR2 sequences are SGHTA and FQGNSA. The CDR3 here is CASSLVRGDEQFF. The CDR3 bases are TGTGCCAGCAGCTTAGTTCGTGGGGATGAGCAGTTCTTC.

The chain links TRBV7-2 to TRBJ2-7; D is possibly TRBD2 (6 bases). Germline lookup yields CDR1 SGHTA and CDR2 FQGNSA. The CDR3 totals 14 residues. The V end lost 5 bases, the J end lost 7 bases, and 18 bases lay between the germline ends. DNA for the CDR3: TGTGCCAGCAGCCCCAGTTGGGGGGAGAGGGAGCAGTACTTC. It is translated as CASSPSWGEREQYF.

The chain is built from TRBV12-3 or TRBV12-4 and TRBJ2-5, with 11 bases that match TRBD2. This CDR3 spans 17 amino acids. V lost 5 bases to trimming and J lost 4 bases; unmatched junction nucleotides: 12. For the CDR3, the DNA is TGTGCCAGCAGTCCGGGACTAGCGGTAGCGGTAGGAGAGACCCAGTACTTC. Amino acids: CASSPGLAVAVGETQYF.

The CDR3 nucleotides read TGTGCCAGCACCGTAAAAGGTCCAGATACGCAGTATTTT. Residues: CASTVKGPDTQYF. The V gene is TRBV7-9, the J gene TRBJ2-3; D not certain. The CDR3 extends over 13 amino acids. Germline V CDR1 and CDR2: SEHNR, FQNEAQ (reference sequence). V lost 7 bases to trimming and J lost 4 bases, with 12 bases between them.

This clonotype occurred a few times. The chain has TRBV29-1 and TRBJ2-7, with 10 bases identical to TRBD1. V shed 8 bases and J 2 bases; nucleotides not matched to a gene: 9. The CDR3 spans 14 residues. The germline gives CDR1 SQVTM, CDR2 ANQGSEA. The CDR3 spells CSIPGTGATYEQYF. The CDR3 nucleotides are TGCAGCATTCCCGGGACAGGGGCCACCTACGAGCAGTACTTC.

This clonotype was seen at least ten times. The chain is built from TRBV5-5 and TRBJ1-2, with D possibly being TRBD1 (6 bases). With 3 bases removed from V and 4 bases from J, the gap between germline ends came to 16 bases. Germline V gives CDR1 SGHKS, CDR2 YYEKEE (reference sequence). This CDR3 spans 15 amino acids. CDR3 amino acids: CASSYLNDRRYGYTF. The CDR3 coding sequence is TGTGCCAGCAGCTACTTAAACGACAGGCGCTATGGCTACACCTTC.

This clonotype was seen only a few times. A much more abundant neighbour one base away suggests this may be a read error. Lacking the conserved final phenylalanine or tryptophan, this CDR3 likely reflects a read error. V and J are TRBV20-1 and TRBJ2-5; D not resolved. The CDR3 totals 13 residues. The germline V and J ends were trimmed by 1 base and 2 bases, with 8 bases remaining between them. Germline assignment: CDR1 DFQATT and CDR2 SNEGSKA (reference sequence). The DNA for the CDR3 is TGCAGTGCTAGAGTAGGAAAACAAGAGACCCAGTACCTC. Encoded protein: CSARVGKQETQYL.

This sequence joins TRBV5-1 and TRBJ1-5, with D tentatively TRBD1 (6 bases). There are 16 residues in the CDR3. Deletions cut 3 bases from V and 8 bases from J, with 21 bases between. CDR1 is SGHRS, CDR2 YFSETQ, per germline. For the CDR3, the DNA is TGCGCCAGCAGCTCTGGGGATGGGGGGCTAATAGAGCCCCAGCATTTT. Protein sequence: CASSSGDGGLIEPQHF.

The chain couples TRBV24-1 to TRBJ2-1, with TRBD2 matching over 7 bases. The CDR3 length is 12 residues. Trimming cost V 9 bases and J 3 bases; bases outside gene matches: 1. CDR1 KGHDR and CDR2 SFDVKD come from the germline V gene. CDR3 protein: CATGEGYNEQFF. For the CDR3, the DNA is TGTGCCACCGGGGAGGGCTACAATGAGCAGTTCTTC.

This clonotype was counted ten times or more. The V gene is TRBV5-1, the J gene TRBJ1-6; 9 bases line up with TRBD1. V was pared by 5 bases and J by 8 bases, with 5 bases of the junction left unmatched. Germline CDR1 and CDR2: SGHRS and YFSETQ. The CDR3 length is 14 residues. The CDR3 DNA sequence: TGCGCCAGCAGATCGGGACAGGGTGATTCACCCCTCCACTTT. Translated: CASRSGQGDSPLHF.

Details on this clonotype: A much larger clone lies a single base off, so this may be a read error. Here the CDR3 DNA reads TGTGCCGGCAGGGGTCCGGGGCAAGAGACCCAGTACTTC. This sequence encodes CAGRGPGQETQYF. The genes are TRBV7-9 and TRBJ2-5; D is perhaps TRBD1 (6 bases). Germline loops: CDR1 SEHNR, CDR2 FQNEAQ (reference sequence). CDR3 length equals 13 residues.

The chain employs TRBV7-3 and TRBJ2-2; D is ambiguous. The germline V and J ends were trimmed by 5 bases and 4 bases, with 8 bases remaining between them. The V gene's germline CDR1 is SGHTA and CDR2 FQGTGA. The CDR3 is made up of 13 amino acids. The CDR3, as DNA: TGTGCCAGCAGCGTAGTAGGCACCGGGGAGCTGTTTTTT. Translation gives CASSVVGTGELFF.